Shown below are 20 T cell receptor beta chains from a single sample sequenced in a study of CD8 T cells in ankylosing spondylitis (TCRdb year 2017). Libraries were built with 5' RACE. Sequencing used an Illumina HiSeq 2500. Starting from the raw public reads, TCRdb applied fastp trimming at Q25, assembled clones with MiXCR and retained in-frame beta chains. Rows matching on CDR3 protein sequence are summarized as one entry with the most common DNA and genes. The sample includes 250,000 to 350,000 distinct CDR3 sequences, with around 20% observed a single time. The leading ten clones occupy 7.8% of the sample. The sequencing input was blood, either unsorted or a sorted T cell fraction (not recorded which). These receptors were collected from a male donor with ankylosing spondylitis or in good health (not recorded which).

This chain links TRBV12-3 or TRBV12-4 with TRBJ1-5, with 7 positions matching TRBD1. Trimming at V came to 8 bases and at J to 5 bases, leaving 9 bases not matched to a gene. The CDR3 runs to 14 residues. The CDR3 is CASESGQGDQPQHF. The CDR3 DNA reads TGTGCCAGCGAATCGGGGCAGGGGGATCAGCCCCAGCATTTT.

The chain couples TRBV6-2 or TRBV6-3 to TRBJ1-5; TRBD1 might be the D (6 bases). Germline assignment: CDR1 MNHEY and CDR2 SVGEGT. V gave up 5 bases and J gave up 1 base, with 15 bases separating them. This CDR3 comprises 16 residues. The CDR3 loop is CASSRGAGPSNQPQHF. Here the CDR3 DNA reads TGTGCCAGCAGTAGGGGGGCCGGCCCGAGCAATCAGCCCCAGCATTTT.

On this clonotype: At one of its ends the junction is not consistent with the germline gene, which may arise from a read error. CDR3 loop: CASSPGLAGVTDTQYF. CDR3 nucleotides: TGTGCCAGCTCACCGGGACTAGCGGGGGTGACAGATACGCAGTATTTT. The chain carries TRBV5-1 and TRBJ2-3; 14 bases are a match to TRBD2. Per the germline V gene, CDR1 is SGHRS and CDR2 is YFSETQ. The CDR3 runs 16 residues. The variable domain in full, completed from reference TRBV5-1 and TRBJ2-3, reads KAGVTQTPRYLIKTRGQQVTLSCSPISGHRSVSWYQQTPGQGLQFLFEYFSETQRNKGNFPGRFSGRQFSNSRSEMNVSTLELGDSALYLCASSPGLAGVTDTQYFGPGTRLTVL.

The rearrangement uses TRBV18 and TRBJ1-1; D not resolved. Germline V CDR1 and CDR2: KGHSH, LQKENI. The germline V and J ends were trimmed by 1 base and 3 bases, with 12 bases remaining between them. This CDR3 has 15 amino acids. Here the CDR3 reads CASSPRSGRDTEAFF. The CDR3 region has the DNA TGTGCCAGCTCACCACGATCGGGGAGAGACACTGAAGCTTTCTTT.

This clonotype was observed a few times. V usage is TRBV9 and J usage is TRBJ2-5; possibly TRBD1 or TRBD2 for D (5 bases each). Germline CDR1 reads SGDLS; CDR2 reads YYNGEE. The CDR3 consists of 13 residues. V lost 3 bases and J 3 bases, leaving 9 bases between the germline ends. CDR3 residues: CASSAGQKETQYF. The DNA of the CDR3 is TGTGCCAGCAGCGCGGGGCAAAAAGAGACCCAGTACTTC.

The rearrangement links TRBV2 to TRBJ1-1, with D possibly matching TRBD1 (6 bases). The CDR3 consists of 15 residues. Germline CDR1 reads SNHLY; CDR2 reads FYNNEI. With 3 bases removed from V and 1 base from J, the gap between germline ends came to 12 bases. The CDR3 spells CASSEGAVPNTEAFF. The CDR3 nucleotides read TGTGCCAGCAGTGAGGGGGCAGTGCCGAACACTGAAGCTTTCTTT.

The J gene is TRBJ2-2, the V gene TRBV15; the match to TRBD2 covers 11 bases. The CDR3 extends over 15 amino acids. Germline lookup yields CDR1 LNHNV and CDR2 YYDKDF (reference sequence). V was clipped by 4 bases and J by 4 bases; unmatched bases: 2. The CDR3 bases are TGTGCCACCAGCAAGCTAGCGGGAGGCACCGGGGAGCTGTTTTTT. Translating gives CATSKLAGGTGELFF.

V gene TRBV29-1 combines with J gene TRBJ2-2, with 9 positions matching TRBD2. The germline V gene has CDR1 SQVTM and CDR2 ANQGSEA. This CDR3 spans 16 amino acids. The V gene end was trimmed by 0 bases and the J gene end by 5 bases; junction bases not matched to a gene: 7. The CDR3 loop reads CSVEDQSLAGTGELFF. The CDR3 nucleotides are TGCAGCGTTGAAGATCAATCGCTAGCGGGAACCGGGGAGCTGTTTTTT.

This clonotype was found a few times. This chain uses TRBV9 with TRBJ2-3; D is uncertain. CDR3 length: 15 residues. Deletions cut 2 bases from V and 1 base from J, with 11 bases between. From germline, CDR1 is SGDLS and CDR2 YYNGEE. In DNA form, the CDR3 reads TGTGCCAGCAGCGTTATTCCGGAAGGCACAGATACGCAGTATTTT. Its protein product is CASSVIPEGTDTQYF.

This clonotype was picked up many times. The chain links TRBV5-1 to TRBJ2-1; D is possibly TRBD1 (6 bases). Germline V gene data show CDR1 as SGHRS and CDR2 as YFSETQ. V was pared by 4 bases and J by 16 bases, with 18 bases between. The CDR3 has 12 residues. DNA for the CDR3: TGCGCCAGCAGCCCTGGGGGCGAACAGGGATTCTTC. Protein product: CASSPGGEQGFF.

This clonotype was counted at least ten times. The rearrangement uses TRBV29-1 and TRBJ2-7; no definite D call. Trimming removed 4 bases from V and 6 bases from J, with 13 bases in between. This CDR3 has 12 residues. Per germline, CDR1 SQVTM and CDR2 ANQGSEA. The CDR3, as DNA: TGCAGCGTTGTAGGGTACAACGGCGAGCAGTACGTC. Protein sequence: CSVVGYNGEQYV.

This chain joins TRBV19 and TRBJ2-5; D unresolved. This CDR3 region has 13 residues. Germline V gene sequence: CDR1 LNHDA, CDR2 SQIVND (reference sequence). The ends were cut back, 9 bases at V and 5 bases at J, with 16 bases in the middle. The CDR3 reads CASSPLETETQYF. The CDR3 nucleotides read TGTGCCAGCAGCCCTCTAGAGACGGAGACCCAGTACTTC.

The CDR3 nucleotides are TGTGCCAGCAGCTGGCGTCCAGAGTCAGATACGCAGTATTTT. Translated: CASSWRPESDTQYF. The J gene is TRBJ2-3, the V gene TRBV7-6, with unresolved D. V lost 4 bases, J lost 4 bases, and 12 bases lay in between. The CDR3 is 14 residues long. Germline-derived CDR1 and CDR2 are SGHVS and FNYEAQ.

This clonotype was picked up many times. The V call is TRBV5-1, the J call TRBJ1-1; 8 bases are shared with TRBD1. Trimming cost V 4 bases and J 7 bases; bases outside gene matches: 9. This CDR3 is 14 amino acids long. Germline V lookup: CDR1 SGHRS, CDR2 YFSETQ. CDR3 nucleotide sequence: TGCGCCAGCAGCCACGGACAGGGAGAATTTGAAGCTTTCTTT. It yields the protein CASSHGQGEFEAFF.

This chain joins TRBV11-2 and TRBJ2-1; 7 positions match TRBD2. Trimming took 0 bases from V and 4 from J; bases not matched to a gene: 6. Germline V gene sequence: CDR1 SGHAT, CDR2 FQNNGV. This CDR3 has 16 residues. CDR3 DNA: TGTGCCAGCAGCTTAGAAGGACTAGTAGAGTACAATGAGCAGTTCTTC. Its protein product is CASSLEGLVEYNEQFF.

As DNA, the CDR3 is TGCGCCAGCAGTGTATCGTTGGCGGGGACCCGGGGCGGGGAGCTGTTTTTT. Protein product: CASSVSLAGTRGGELFF. This chain uses TRBV10-2 with TRBJ2-2; D might be TRBD2 (6 bases). Trimming shortened V by 4 bases and J by 7 bases, and 22 bases separated the two germline ends. The CDR3 loop spans 17 amino acids. Germline lookup yields CDR1 WSHSY and CDR2 SAAADI.

The rearrangement links TRBV9 to TRBJ2-5; 15 positions match TRBD2. The CDR3 spans 18 residues. J gave up 2 bases and V 3 bases, and 8 bases lay outside the gene matches. CDR1 SGDLS and CDR2 YYNGEE come from the germline V gene. The chain's CDR3 is CASSALGTSGGRQETQYF. CDR3 nucleotides: TGTGCCAGCAGCGCGCTTGGGACTAGCGGGGGGCGACAAGAGACCCAGTACTTC.

The sample holds many counts of this clonotype. The chain recombines TRBV29-1 with TRBJ2-1; possibly TRBD2 for D (6 bases). The CDR3 has 14 residues. Trimming pared 3 bases from V and 1 base from J, leaving 10 bases between. CDR1 is SQVTM, CDR2 ANQGSEA, per germline. CDR3 in DNA: TGCAGCGTTGATCGGAGGGGATCCTACAATGAGCAGTTCTTC. Encoded protein: CSVDRRGSYNEQFF.

This clonotype showed up many times. V gene TRBV27 combines with J gene TRBJ1-4; 9 nucleotides line up with TRBD1. The CDR3 is 15 residues long. The germline V gene encodes CDR1 MNHEY and CDR2 SMNVEV (reference sequence). Losses at the gene ends were 4 bases for V and 5 bases for J; bases not matched to a gene: 5. CDR3 DNA: TGTGCCAGCAGTTCCCCCGGGACAGGGAATGAAAAACTGTTTTTT. Its protein product is CASSSPGTGNEKLFF.

In this sample, this clonotype turned up many times. The rearrangement joins TRBV12-3 or TRBV12-4 to TRBJ1-4; 7 positions match TRBD1. V shed 6 bases and J 5 bases; nucleotides not matched to a gene: 9. The CDR3 is 15 amino acids. CDR3 amino acids: CASRHTGTANEKLFF. CDR3 in DNA: TGTGCCAGCAGACACACCGGGACAGCGAATGAAAAACTGTTTTTT.